This TCR beta chain was found in a study of shared clonotypes between healthy human individuals. On this clone itself: Its antigen is not known.

CD8 cells regarded as naive lacked CD45RO, were positively chosen for CCR7, and omitted terminally differentiated effector memory CD45RA+ cells. Only Caucasian adults living in Nashville, Tennessee served as donors. Clones were read by immunoSEQ multiplex PCR, and TCRdb kept only the in-frame ones, dropping some. This table holds around 2.1 million clones, under 95% found once. The study, taken as a whole, reports: Naive subsets typically showed greater estimated richness than memory subsets. Only blood was sampled, and tissue TCR repertoires likely differ from blood ones.

Germline-derived CDR1 and CDR2 are SGHDT and YYEEEE. Trimming removed 4 bases from V and 4 bases from J; junction bases left unmatched: 7. This CDR3 region has 15 residues. The J gene is TRBJ1-2, the V gene TRBV5-6, with 10 positions matching TRBD1. The sequencing input was naive CD8+ T cells from PBMCs. The clonotype comes from a young man in good health. Some clones in this sample may be carry-over from other donors' samples. The CDR3 here is CASSAGGQGIYGYTF. For the CDR3, the DNA is TGTGCCAGCAGCGCCGGGGGACAGGGGATCTATGGCTACACCTTC.